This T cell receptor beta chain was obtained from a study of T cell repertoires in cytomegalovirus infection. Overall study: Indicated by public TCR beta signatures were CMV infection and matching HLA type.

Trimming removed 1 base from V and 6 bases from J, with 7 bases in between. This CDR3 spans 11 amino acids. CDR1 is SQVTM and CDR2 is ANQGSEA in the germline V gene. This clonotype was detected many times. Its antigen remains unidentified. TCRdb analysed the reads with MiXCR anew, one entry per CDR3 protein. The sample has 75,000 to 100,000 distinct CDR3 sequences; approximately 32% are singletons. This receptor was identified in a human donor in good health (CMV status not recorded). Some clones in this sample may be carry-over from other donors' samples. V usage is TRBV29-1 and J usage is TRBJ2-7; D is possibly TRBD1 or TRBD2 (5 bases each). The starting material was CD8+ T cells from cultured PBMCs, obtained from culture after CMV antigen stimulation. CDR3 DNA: TGCAGCGTTGAAGCGGGACGCGAGCAGTACTTC. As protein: CSVEAGREQYF.